Sequencing of this T cell receptor (beta chain) was carried out in a study of OX40 agonist ivuxolimab in advanced cancers. Study context: Antecedent anti-PD-1, anti-PD-L1 or anti-CTLA-4 therapy was permissible, with around 40% having received some.

At baseline, cycle 4 day 1, and cycle 7 day 1, blood was sampled. Here immunoSEQ multiplex PCR was the method, and the copy in TCRdb shows in-frame clones only, minus some. The table shows about 41,000 clones, with more than 70% occurring only once. Germline V gene sequence: CDR1 LGHNA, CDR2 YSLEER. V was pared by 0 bases and J by 2 bases, with 5 bases between. The CDR3 spans 14 residues. The study's findings and limits: Partial responders dosed at 0.1-3.0 mg/kg displayed clonal expansion ranking among the lowest.

Comment on this clone: Its target is not known.

This chain uses TRBV4-3 with TRBJ1-5; D is unresolved. The sample in question was CD4+ or CD8+ T cells sorted from blood, obtained in a trial of the OX40 agonist ivuxolimab. This receptor was taken from an adult with an advanced solid tumor such as melanoma, head and neck, liver or kidney cancer. CDR3 in DNA: TGCGCCAGCAGCCAAGATTGGGGCAATCAGCCCCAGCATTTT. Residues: CASSQDWGNQPQHF.